The entry that follows covers one TCR beta chain sequence. Its antigen is still unknown. These data originate in a study of persistence of HIV-infected CD4 T cells. Study details: Donors had been on suppressive ART for a median of about 8 years. Anti-CD3/anti-CD28 beads activated more cells than antigen stimulation did. Study-wide results and limits: CMV- and Gag-responding cells had lower TCRbeta richness than CD3/CD28-responding cells.

Trimming removed 3 bases from V and 0 bases from J, with 12 bases in between. The CDR3 is made up of 16 amino acids. Germline CDR1 reads MNHNS; CDR2 reads SASEGT. This nonspecific control used anti-CD3/anti-CD28 bead stimulation of CD4+ T cells. Sorting of responding CD4+ T cells relied on upregulated CD40 ligand together with CD69. The immunoSEQ assay was version 4, run in survey mode. TCRdb keeps only in-frame clones here, not all; method: immunoSEQ multiplex PCR. Of under 55,000 clones detected, 88% appear once; the ten largest clones hold 0.4% to 0.6%. The chain uses TRBV6-1 and TRBJ1-3; no firm D call. The source material was CD4+ T cells sorted from PBMCs after roughly 18-hour stimulation, sampled from a patient who received antiretroviral therapy. This TCR came from an adult woman with HIV who was CMV-seropositive. CDR3 coding DNA: TGTGCCAGCAGTGAGACGGAGCTCAACTCTGGAAACACCATATATTTT. Encoded protein: CASSETELNSGNTIYF.